A single sample is the source of the 28 T cell receptor beta chains below, sequenced in a study of radiotherapy plus CTLA-4 blockade in lung cancer (dated by TCRdb to between 2017 and 2018). Preparation of the library involved the immunoSEQ multiplex PCR assay. TCRdb obtained this table from immuneACCESS and retained in-frame rearrangements with V and J assigned. These tables miss some clones; where compared with another copy, unresolved V genes account for less than half of the shortfall, and the remainder is unexplained. The table for this sample lists 30,000 to 45,000 clones; about two thirds of them were counted only once. The ten largest make up approximately 10% of the sample. The material was peripheral blood, obtained from a patient treated with radiotherapy plus ipilimumab. These receptors all come from a human donor with non-small cell lung cancer who had stable disease on radiotherapy plus ipilimumab.

CDR3 coding DNA: TGTGCCAGCAGTTACGTCGGGTCAGGGGACGAGACCCAGTACTTC. Amino acids: CASSYVGSGDETQYF. The chain is built from TRBV6-6 and TRBJ2-5; D may be TRBD1 (6 bases). The CDR3 consists of 15 residues. The germline CDR1 and CDR2 sequences are MNHNY and SVGAGI (reference sequence). V was cut by 2 bases and J by 5 bases, with 15 bases left in between.

The chain employs TRBV11-1 and TRBJ2-5; no reliable D call. Germline CDR1 reads SGHAT; CDR2 reads FQDESV (reference sequence). CDR3 length equals 13 residues. Trimming shortened V by 3 bases and J by 2 bases, and 7 bases separated the two germline ends. The CDR3 region is CASSFGLQETQYF. The DNA for the CDR3 is TGTGCCAGCAGCTTTGGGCTGCAAGAGACCCAGTACTTC. The complete variable domain, with remaining parts taken from reference TRBV11-1 and TRBJ2-5, reads EAEVAQSPRYKITEKSQAVAFWCDPISGHATLYWYRQILGQGPELLVQFQDESVVDDSQLPKDRFSAERLKGVDSTLKIQPAELGDSAMYLCASSFGLQETQYFGPGTRLLVL.

The V call is TRBV12-5, the J call TRBJ1-5; TRBD1 matches at 10 bases. Germline CDR1 and CDR2: LGHNT and FRNRAP. The CDR3 contains 14 residues. J lost 13 bases, V lost 2 bases, and 8 bases had no gene match. CDR3 sequence: CASGLTGTGALQHF. Here the CDR3 DNA reads TGTGCTAGTGGTTTGACAGGGACAGGGGCCTTGCAGCATTTT. The full variable domain, completed using reference TRBV12-5 and TRBJ1-5, is DARVTQTPRHKVTEMGQEVTMRCQPILGHNTVFWYRQTMMQGLELLAYFRNRAPLDDSGMPKDRFSAEMPDATLATLKIQPSEPRDSAVYFCASGLTGTGALQHFGDGTRLSIL.

The chain carries TRBV18 and TRBJ1-2; maybe TRBD1 (6 bases). V was pared by 1 base and J by 2 bases, with 14 bases between. The CDR3 sequence is 16 residues long. CDR1 and CDR2 (germline): KGHSH, LQKENI. The CDR3 protein is CASSPRRAGENYGYTF. The CDR3 DNA reads TGTGCCAGCTCACCACGCAGGGCAGGGGAAAACTATGGCTACACCTTC.

The CDR3 reads CASSQTGTSREQYF. The CDR3 DNA sequence: TGTGCCAGCTCACAGACCGGGACTAGCCGCGAGCAGTACTTC. The chain couples TRBV18 to TRBJ2-7, with 9 bases matching TRBD2. This CDR3 is built from 14 residues. Germline V lookup: CDR1 KGHSH, CDR2 LQKENI. Trimming at V came to 4 bases and at J to 6 bases, leaving 7 bases not matched to a gene.

The chain employs TRBV20-1 and TRBJ1-2; no reliable D call. Deletions cut 3 bases from V and 7 bases from J, with 9 bases between. The CDR3 totals 11 residues. Germline CDR1 is DFQATT and CDR2 is SNEGSKA (reference sequence). The CDR3 sequence: CSASPGSGYTF. The CDR3 nucleotides read TGCAGTGCTAGTCCGGGGAGTGGCTACACCTTC.

This sequence joins TRBV5-4 and TRBJ2-2; a possible D gene is TRBD2 (5 bases). CDR1 is SGHNT and CDR2 is YYREEE in the germline V gene (reference sequence). This CDR3 is built from 16 residues. Trimming cost V 0 bases and J 5 bases, with 14 bases left between them. CDR3 nucleotides: TGTGCCAGCAGCTTGGTTCGGGGTATGGGTACCGGGGAGCTGTTTTTT. Translating it yields CASSLVRGMGTGELFF.

This clone was observed a few times. The chain uses TRBV2 and TRBJ1-3; possibly TRBD1 for D (5 bases). CDR1 is SNHLY, CDR2 FYNNEI, per germline. The CDR3 loop spans 14 amino acids. The V end was cut by 5 bases, the J end by 2 bases, with 10 bases between. CDR3 nucleotide sequence: TGTGCCAGCAGTCGGGCAGGGACTGGAAACACCATATATTTT. This encodes CASSRAGTGNTIYF.

The chain combines TRBV2 with TRBJ1-1; 10 positions agree with TRBD1. Germline V gives CDR1 SNHLY, CDR2 FYNNEI. V lost 3 bases, J lost 4 bases, and 8 bases stayed unmatched. The length of the CDR3 is 16 residues. The CDR3 coding sequence is TGTGCCAGCAGTGACCGACAGGGGGCTGGTCGCACTGAAGCTTTCTTT. This sequence encodes CASSDRQGAGRTEAFF.

This rearrangement joins TRBV29-1 to TRBJ2-2, with TRBD1 identical over 8 bases. CDR3 length: 13 residues. Trimming at V came to 6 bases and at J to 4 bases, leaving 4 bases not matched to a gene. Per the germline V gene, CDR1 is SQVTM and CDR2 is ANQGSEA. CDR3 bases: TGCAGCGTAGGGCAGGGGGCCACCGGGGAGCTGTTTTTT. This gives the protein CSVGQGATGELFF.

This chain links TRBV2 with TRBJ2-7, with D perhaps TRBD2 (5 bases). Per germline, CDR1 SNHLY and CDR2 FYNNEI. V was cut by 6 bases and J by 2 bases, with 14 bases left in between. CDR3 size: 14 residues. The CDR3 spells CASRWEQSTYEQYF. DNA for the CDR3: TGTGCCAGCAGGTGGGAGCAGTCCACCTACGAGCAGTACTTC.

The chain has TRBV14 and TRBJ2-5; tentative D call: TRBD1 (5 bases). Trimming stripped 4 bases from V and 1 base from J, with 16 bases between. Germline assignment: CDR1 SGHDN and CDR2 FVKESK. CDR3 size: 16 residues. The CDR3 region is CASSRQGFPSQETQYF. The DNA of the CDR3 is TGTGCCAGCAGCCGCCAGGGCTTCCCCTCCCAAGAGACCCAGTACTTC.

Details on this clone: A far larger clone is one nucleotide away, so this likely arose from a read error. The V call is TRBV11-2, the J call TRBJ2-7; possibly TRBD1 for D (5 bases). The V end lost 5 bases, the J end lost 3 bases, and 8 bases lay between the germline ends. CDR3 size: 12 residues. Germline lookup yields CDR1 SGHAT and CDR2 FQNNGV. The CDR3 coding sequence is TGTGCCAGCAGCAAAACAGGCTACGAGCAGTACTTC. Translation gives CASSKTGYEQYF.

V and J are TRBV29-1 and TRBJ2-3, with 10 positions matching TRBD1. V dropped 4 bases and J dropped 3; count of bases not matched to a gene: 7. The length of the CDR3 is 15 residues. Per the germline V gene, CDR1 is SQVTM and CDR2 is ANQGSEA. The CDR3 spells CSVAAGTGVTDTQYF. CDR3 coding DNA: TGCAGCGTTGCCGCCGGGACAGGGGTGACAGATACGCAGTATTTT.

This chain connects TRBV6-1 to TRBJ2-3, with D tentatively TRBD2 (7 bases). Trimming took off 7 bases at V and 1 base at J, with 12 bases between the two ends. Germline lookup yields CDR1 MNHNS and CDR2 SASEGT. CDR3 size: 14 residues. The CDR3 DNA follows: TGTGCCAGCAAGGGGGGGGCTCGCACAGATACGCAGTATTTT. Amino acid sequence: CASKGGARTDTQYF.

The J gene is TRBJ1-2, the V gene TRBV29-1; a weak D match, TRBD1 (5 bases). CDR3 length equals 12 residues. V lost 2 bases, J lost 4 bases, and 8 bases lay in between. Germline-derived CDR1 and CDR2 are SQVTM and ANQGSEA. DNA for the CDR3: TGCAGCGTTGAACCAGGGCCCTATGGCTACACCTTC. Encoded protein: CSVEPGPYGYTF.

This clone was picked up one time. This chain joins TRBV5-4 and TRBJ2-3, with 8 bases matching TRBD2. Germline V gene lookup returns CDR1 SGHNT and CDR2 YYREEE (reference sequence). The CDR3 has 16 amino acids. Germline trimming cut 0 bases from V and 3 bases from J; bases unmatched to any gene: 6. CDR3 DNA: TGTGCCAGCAGCTTGGCCGTAGCGGGGAGGACAGATACGCAGTATTTT. The encoded protein is CASSLAVAGRTDTQYF.

The rearrangement links TRBV2 to TRBJ1-1; D is unresolved. The V and J ends lost 8 bases and 5 bases respectively, with 12 bases between them. This CDR3 spans 12 amino acids. Looked up from germline, CDR1 is SNHLY and CDR2 is FYNNEI. DNA of the CDR3: TGTGCCAGCCTATACCAAAGTACTGAAGCTTTCTTT. Amino acid sequence: CASLYQSTEAFF.

This chain joins TRBV18 and TRBJ2-3; 10 positions agree with TRBD2. The V gene's germline CDR1 is KGHSH and CDR2 LQKENI. The CDR3 runs 15 residues. Trimming cost V 3 bases and J 4 bases; bases outside gene matches: 4. The CDR3 loop is CASSPGSGGPDTQYF. CDR3 bases: TGTGCCAGCTCACCGGGTAGCGGGGGGCCAGATACGCAGTATTTT.

The chain combines TRBV6-5 with TRBJ1-2, with a weak D call TRBD1 (5 bases). CDR1 MNHEY and CDR2 SVGAGI come from the germline V gene. This CDR3 has 14 residues. V was pared by 5 bases and J by 6 bases, with 16 bases between. The CDR3 is CASSPWGERDGYTF. CDR3 coding DNA: TGTGCCAGCAGTCCCTGGGGGGAGAGGGATGGCTACACCTTC.

This chain joins TRBV11-3 and TRBJ2-1; TRBD2 agrees at 11 bases. V was clipped by 2 bases and J by 8 bases; unmatched bases: 14. The CDR3 has 18 amino acids. Germline V gene lookup returns CDR1 SGHNT and CDR2 YENEEA. The CDR3 nucleotides are TGTGCCAGCAGCTTAAGGCTAGCGGGGGGTCTGGGGGTCGATGAGCAGTTCTTC. Amino acid sequence: CASSLRLAGGLGVDEQFF.

This clone was counted between two and nine times. The CDR3 nucleotides are TGTGCCAGCACGATAGCGGGGGCCTCCTACAATGAGCAGTTCTTC. This sequence encodes CASTIAGASYNEQFF. J is TRBJ2-1 and V is TRBV5-5, with 9 nucleotides matching TRBD2. V lost 6 bases, J lost 0 bases, and 4 bases stayed unmatched. This CDR3 comprises 15 residues. Germline-derived CDR1 and CDR2 are SGHKS and YYEKEE (reference sequence).

This rearrangement joins TRBV11-3 to TRBJ2-5; TRBD2 is a possible D gene (5 bases). The CDR3 spans 12 residues. Germline lookup yields CDR1 SGHNT and CDR2 YENEEA. The V gene lost 4 bases and the J gene lost 3 bases, with 6 bases spanning the gap. CDR3 residues: CASSSGEETQYF. The CDR3 coding sequence is TGTGCCAGCAGCTCCGGGGAAGAGACCCAGTACTTC.

This clone is a singleton in its sample. The gene calls are TRBV7-2 and TRBJ2-7; D may be TRBD2 (6 bases). V lost 6 bases to trimming and J lost 5 bases, with 17 bases between them. Germline V gives CDR1 SGHTA, CDR2 FQGNSA. The CDR3 consists of 14 residues. The CDR3 DNA reads as TGTGCCAGCAGAACCGGTGGGGGGAACCACGAGCAGTACTTC. This sequence encodes CASRTGGGNHEQYF. Full variable domain (remainder filled in from reference TRBV7-2 and TRBJ2-7): GAGVSQSPSNKVTEKGKDVELRCDPISGHTALYWYRQSLGQGLEFLIYFQGNSAPDKSGLPSDRFSAERTGGSVSTLTIQRTQQEDSAVYLCASRTGGGNHEQYFGPGTRLTVT.

This clone was counted a single time. The rearrangement links TRBV4-2 to TRBJ2-3; 11 nucleotides agree with TRBD2. The CDR3 extends over 16 amino acids. The trim removed 4 bases at V and 3 bases at J, leaving 6 bases unmatched. In germline, CDR1 is LGHNA, CDR2 YNFKEQ. CDR3 region: CASSLSSGGLTDTQYF. The CDR3 coding sequence is TGTGCCAGCAGCCTTTCTAGCGGGGGGTTGACAGATACGCAGTATTTT.

This chain uses TRBV9 with TRBJ2-7; 7 bases match TRBD2. V shed 0 bases, J shed 2 bases, and the junction held 5 bases outside the gene matches. There are 15 residues in the CDR3. Germline lookup yields CDR1 SGDLS and CDR2 YYNGEE. Written as DNA, the CDR3 is TGTGCCAGCAGCGTAGCTTACGGGGGGACCTACGAGCAGTACTTC. Its translation is CASSVAYGGTYEQYF.

The chain employs TRBV6-6 and TRBJ1-4, with D hard to call. Trimming shortened V by 2 bases and J by 5 bases, and 6 bases separated the two germline ends. Germline V CDR1 and CDR2: MNHNY, SVGAGI (reference sequence). The CDR3 is made up of 13 amino acids. CDR3 in DNA: TGTGCCAGCAGTTACAGTGAGAATGAAAAACTGTTTTTT. This encodes CASSYSENEKLFF.

The chain joins TRBV7-9 to TRBJ2-7, with 7 bases that match TRBD1. Germline-derived CDR1 and CDR2 are SEHNR and FQNEAQ (reference sequence). The CDR3 has 14 amino acids. V trimming: 2 bases; J trimming: 6 bases; junction bases outside the gene matches: 7. CDR3 nucleotides: TGTGCCAGCAGCTTAATGGCAGGGGGTGGCGAGCAGTACTTC. Translation gives CASSLMAGGGEQYF.